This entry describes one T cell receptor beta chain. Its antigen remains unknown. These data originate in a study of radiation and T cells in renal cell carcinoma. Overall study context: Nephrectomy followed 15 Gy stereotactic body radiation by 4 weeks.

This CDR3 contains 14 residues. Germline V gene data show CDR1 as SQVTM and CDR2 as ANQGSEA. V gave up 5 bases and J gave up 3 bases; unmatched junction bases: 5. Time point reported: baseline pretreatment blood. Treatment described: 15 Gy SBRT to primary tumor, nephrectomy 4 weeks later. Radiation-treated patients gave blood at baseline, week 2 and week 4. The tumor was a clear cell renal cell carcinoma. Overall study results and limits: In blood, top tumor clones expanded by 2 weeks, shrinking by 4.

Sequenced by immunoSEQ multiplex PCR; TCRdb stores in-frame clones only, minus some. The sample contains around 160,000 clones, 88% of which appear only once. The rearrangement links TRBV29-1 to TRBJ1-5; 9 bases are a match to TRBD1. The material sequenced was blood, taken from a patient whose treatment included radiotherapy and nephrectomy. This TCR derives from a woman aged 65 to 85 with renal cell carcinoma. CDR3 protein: CSVTDRGINQPQHF. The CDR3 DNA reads TGCAGCGTTACGGACAGGGGAATCAATCAGCCCCAGCATTTT.